These 16 T cell receptor beta chains share one sample of origin, sequenced in a study of OX40 agonist ivuxolimab in advanced cancers. Library preparation was by the immunoSEQ multiplex PCR assay. Not all clones reach the TCRdb copy of this immuneACCESS table, which keeps in-frame sequences only. Checked studies attribute under half of the gap to unresolved V genes and leave the rest unexplained. The sample records about 24,000 clones, approximately 89% of which are singletons. The ten biggest clones cover approximately 17% of the sample. The sequencing here drew on CD4+ or CD8+ T cells sorted from blood, taken in a trial of the OX40 agonist ivuxolimab. These receptors were obtained from an adult with an advanced solid tumor such as melanoma, head and neck, liver or kidney cancer.

The rearrangement links TRBV6-1 to TRBJ1-2; D might be TRBD1 (5 bases). The CDR3 loop spans 14 amino acids. V was trimmed by 11 bases and J by 8 bases, leaving 24 bases between them. The V gene's germline CDR1 is MNHNS and CDR2 SASEGT. In DNA form, the CDR3 reads TGTGCCGCCTCTCAAAGTTCCAGGGTGGAGGGCTACACCTTC. It yields the protein CAASQSSRVEGYTF.

The chain is built from TRBV9 and TRBJ2-3; 8 bases agree with TRBD2. The CDR3 consists of 16 residues. The germline CDR1 and CDR2 sequences are SGDLS and YYNGEE. Unmatched junction bases numbered 9, after V lost 4 bases and J lost 2 bases. CDR3 amino acids: CASSPGAGAYTDTQYF. The DNA of the CDR3 is TGTGCCAGCAGCCCCGGAGCGGGGGCCTACACAGATACGCAGTATTTT. Full variable domain (rest looked up from reference TRBV9 and TRBJ2-3): DSGVTQTPKHLITATGQRVTLRCSPRSGDLSVYWYQQSLDQGLQFLIQYYNGEERAKGNILERFSAQQFPDLHSELNLSSLELGDSALYFCASSPGAGAYTDTQYFGPGTRLTVL.

DNA of the CDR3: TGTGCCAGCGCCAGGGACAGGGCCCAAGAGACCCAGTACTTC. Protein product: CASARDRAQETQYF. This chain joins TRBV7-2 and TRBJ2-5, with TRBD1 matching over 9 bases. After removal of 8 bases from V and 1 base from J, the junction contained 5 bases not matched to a gene. Germline V gene data show CDR1 as SGHTA and CDR2 as FQGNSA. The CDR3 has 14 amino acids.

The J gene is TRBJ1-6, the V gene TRBV7-8, with TRBD1 identical over 8 bases. CDR3 length: 15 residues. Per the germline V gene, CDR1 is SGHVS and CDR2 is FQNEAQ. Trimming at V came to 4 bases and at J to 5 bases, leaving 4 bases not matched to a gene. The CDR3 protein is CASSSLDRDNSPLHF. For the CDR3, the DNA is TGTGCCAGCAGCTCTCTGGACAGGGATAATTCACCCCTCCACTTT.

This chain uses TRBV7-2 with TRBJ1-4; D not resolved. The CDR3 extends over 17 amino acids. Looked up from germline, CDR1 is SGHTA and CDR2 is FQGNSA. V was trimmed by 5 bases and J by 0 bases, leaving 16 bases between them. CDR3 DNA: TGTGCCAGCAGCCCAGGACTAGGAGAAGCAACTAATGAAAAACTGTTTTTT. It encodes CASSPGLGEATNEKLFF.

This chain joins TRBV5-4 and TRBJ2-5, with 15 bases fitting TRBD2. The CDR3 runs to 17 residues. The V gene's germline CDR1 is SGHNT and CDR2 YYREEE (reference sequence). Trimming at V came to 4 bases and at J to 0 bases, leaving 4 bases not matched to a gene. As DNA, the CDR3 is TGTGCCAGCAGCCGGACTAGCGGGGGGGGGTACCAAGAGACCCAGTACTTC. Protein product: CASSRTSGGGYQETQYF.

CDR3: CATMDRAYYGYTF. In DNA, the CDR3 is TGTGCCACTATGGACAGAGCCTACTATGGCTACACCTTC. This chain connects TRBV6-6 to TRBJ1-2; D is possibly TRBD1 (6 bases). CDR1 is MNHNY and CDR2 is SVGAGI in the germline V gene (reference sequence). The CDR3 has 13 amino acids. The V end lost 10 bases, the J end lost 3 bases, and 15 bases lay between the germline ends.

The chain recombines TRBV12-5 with TRBJ2-2; the D gene is possibly TRBD2 (5 bases). Germline-derived CDR1 and CDR2 are LGHNT and FRNRAP. The CDR3 covers 18 residues. Trimming removed 0 bases from V and 2 bases from J, with 16 bases in between. CDR3 sequence reads: CASGLVRDGTINTGELFF. CDR3 DNA: TGTGCTAGTGGTTTGGTACGGGATGGAACCATTAACACCGGGGAGCTGTTTTTT.

This chain connects TRBV7-2 to TRBJ2-7; 8 bases map to TRBD2. This CDR3 spans 15 amino acids. Germline V gene data show CDR1 as SGHTA and CDR2 as FQGNSA. With 2 bases clipped from V and 6 bases from J, the junction kept 9 bases outside the gene matches. As DNA, the CDR3 is TGTGCCAGCAGCTTACAGTCGGGGGGGCTGGGCGAGCAGTACTTC. As protein: CASSLQSGGLGEQYF.

The gene calls are TRBV7-2 and TRBJ1-1, with D perhaps TRBD1 (6 bases). This CDR3 is 14 amino acids long. Trimming cost V 4 bases and J 1 base, with 10 bases left between them. In germline, CDR1 is SGHTA, CDR2 FQGNSA. CDR3 bases: TGTGCCAGCAGCTCCGGGGGCTCGAACACTGAAGCTTTCTTT. Encoded protein: CASSSGGSNTEAFF.

This clone was found once. The rearrangement links TRBV5-1 to TRBJ2-1, with TRBD1 matching 9 bases. The trim removed 2 bases at V and 6 bases at J, leaving 6 bases unmatched. Germline V gives CDR1 SGHRS, CDR2 YFSETQ. The CDR3 extends over 15 amino acids. CDR3 region: CASSFRQGGVNEQFF. In DNA, the CDR3 is TGCGCCAGCAGCTTCCGACAGGGGGGAGTCAATGAGCAGTTCTTC.

This chain links TRBV2 with TRBJ1-5; D not resolved. There are 12 residues in the CDR3. The V end lost 2 bases, the J end lost 3 bases, and 2 bases lay between the germline ends. From germline, CDR1 is SNHLY and CDR2 FYNNEI. The CDR3 spells CASSESNQPQHF. The CDR3 nucleotides read TGTGCCAGCAGTGAATCCAATCAGCCCCAGCATTTT. Full variable domain (remainder filled in from reference TRBV2 and TRBJ1-5): EPEVTQTPSHQVTQMGQEVILRCVPISNHLYFYWYRQILGQKVEFLVSFYNNEISEKSEIFDDQFSVERPDGSNFTLKIRSTKLEDSAMYFCASSESNQPQHFGDGTRLSIL.

This chain links TRBV19 with TRBJ1-3; tentative D call: TRBD1 (5 bases). Trimming took 9 bases from V and 4 from J, leaving 22 bases between them. CDR1 and CDR2 from the germline V gene are LNHDA and SQIVND (reference sequence). CDR3 length: 16 residues. This CDR3 is CASKRPGLQSGNTIYF. CDR3 in DNA: TGTGCCAGCAAGCGTCCGGGACTCCAATCCGGAAACACCATATATTTT.

This rearrangement joins TRBV6-6 to TRBJ1-2; 7 bases are a match to TRBD1. The germline gives CDR1 MNHNY, CDR2 SVGAGI (reference sequence). The CDR3 is 13 amino acids. Trimming at V came to 7 bases and at J to 5 bases, leaving 7 bases not matched to a gene. In DNA form, the CDR3 reads TGTGCCAGCACCCAGGGGGGGGAATATGGCTACACCTTC. Encoded protein: CASTQGGEYGYTF.

The CDR3 reads CASSERGTGKGTQYF. The CDR3 region has the DNA TGTGCCAGCAGTGAAAGAGGGACAGGGAAGGGGACCCAGTACTTC. J is TRBJ2-5 and V is TRBV6-1, with TRBD1 identical over 9 bases. Germline V CDR1 and CDR2: MNHNS, SASEGT. V gave up 2 bases and J gave up 7 bases; unmatched junction bases: 8. This CDR3 contains 15 residues.

This chain links TRBV18 with TRBJ2-3, with TRBD1 matching over 8 bases. Germline lookup yields CDR1 KGHSH and CDR2 LQKENI. This CDR3 is built from 14 residues. With 4 bases clipped from V and 3 bases from J, the junction kept 3 bases outside the gene matches. The CDR3 DNA sequence: TGTGCCAGCTCACTCGGACAGGGTACAGATACGCAGTATTTT. Its protein product is CASSLGQGTDTQYF.